Listed below are T cell receptor beta chains from one sample, sequenced in a study of shared clonotypes between healthy human individuals. TCRdb's table, derived via immunoSEQ multiplex PCR, lists solely in-frame clones and lacks some. Found here are millions of clones, more than 85% of them singletons; the top ten hold about 0.37%. Sequencing was performed on naive CD4+ T cells from PBMCs. These receptors all come from a man younger than 35 in good health. Some clones in this sample may be carry-over from other donors' samples. Each CDR3 is given with its conserved first and last residue. D genes are given only for firm matches. The listing skips clone size in some rows; elsewhere it reads once, few, many or a size class.

NA	TRBV29-1	NA	TRBJ2-7	TGCAGCGTTGGTTCGGTTCTTGGGGCCTACGAGCAGTACTTC	CSVGSVLGAYEQYF
NA	TRBV6-6	NA	TRBJ1-3	TGTGCCAGCAGTTACTCGCGGGATTCTGGAAACACCATATATTTT	CASSYSRDSGNTIYF
NA	TRBV18	NA	TRBJ2-1	TGTGCCAGCTCACCACCGTTTCTAGCAGGAGCCCCCAATGAGCAGTTCTTC	CASSPPFLAGAPNEQFF
NA	TRBV7-2	TRBD1	TRBJ2-7	TGTGCCAGCAGCCAGAGACAGGGCCACGAGCAGTACTTC	CASSQRQGHEQYF
NA	TRBV10-3	NA	TRBJ1-5	TGTGCCATCAGTGAGAGGCGGGAAAATCAGCCCCAGCATTTT	CAISERRENQPQHF
NA	TRBV9	NA	TRBJ1-3	TGTGCCAGCAGCCCGGGCCTGTCTGGAAACACCATATATTTT	CASSPGLSGNTIYF
NA	TRBV28	TRBD1	TRBJ1-6	TGTGCCAGCAGTTTAGGGACAGCCGGGAGGTCACCCCTCCACTTT	CASSLGTAGRSPLHF
NA	TRBV4-2	TRBD2	TRBJ2-7	TGTGCCAGCAGCCAAGGGCTCGGCGGGCGGGGGGGAACCTACGAGCAGTACTTC	CASSQGLGGRGGTYEQYF
NA	TRBV28	NA	TRBJ1-2	TGTGCCAGCACCCCACCCGCCGCCCCACCAGGGGTCTATGGCTACACCTTC	CASTPPAAPPGVYGYTF
NA	TRBV28	NA	TRBJ1-5	TGTGCCAGCAGGGGAGGACAGCCCGGAGGCAATCAGCCCCAGCATTTT	CASRGGQPGGNQPQHF
NA	TRBV7-8	NA	TRBJ2-1	TGTGCCAGCAGCTTAAACCAGCAGAGCTACAATGAGCAGTTCTTC	CASSLNQQSYNEQFF
NA	TRBV25-1	NA	TRBJ2-3	TGTGCCAGCAGTCGGACTTTTCCATACACAGATACGCAGTATTTT	CASSRTFPYTDTQYF
NA	TRBV9	NA	TRBJ2-7	TGTGCCAGCAGCGTAGATGTGACTATGGATTGGGGGCAGTACTTC	CASSVDVTMDWGQYF
once	TRBV5-1	TRBD2	TRBJ2-5	TGCGCCAGCAGCCAAGGGAGGGCCGAGGAGACCCAGTACTTC	CASSQGRAEETQYF
NA	TRBV30	TRBD1	TRBJ1-3	TGTGCCTGGAGTCCATGGACAGGACTAAACACCATATATTTT	CAWSPWTGLNTIYF
NA	TRBV28	NA	TRBJ2-5	TGTGCCAGCAGTTTCCGTGAGGCTAGCGCCTGGGCCCAAGAGACCCAGTACTTC	CASSFREASAWAQETQYF
NA	TRBV11-2	TRBD1	TRBJ1-1	TGTGCCAGCAGCTACGGACAGGGCAACACTGAAGCTTTCTTT	CASSYGQGNTEAFF
NA	TRBV4-2	TRBD2	TRBJ2-1	TGTGCCAGCAGCCCCGGGCTAGCGGACTACAATGAGCAGTTCTTC	CASSPGLADYNEQFF
NA	TRBV11-3	NA	TRBJ2-1	TGTGCCAGCAGCCTACGGGCCAATGAGCAGTTCTTC	CASSLRANEQFF
NA	TRBV6-1	NA	TRBJ2-1	TGTGCCAGCATCGTCTTCCCAGCCCCGGGCAATGAGCAGTTCTTC	CASIVFPAPGNEQFF
NA	TRBV28	NA	TRBJ2-7	TGTGCCAGCAGGACCTTAGGGGACGAGCAGTACTTC	CASRTLGDEQYF
NA	TRBV5-4	TRBD2	TRBJ2-6	TGTGCCAGCAGCCCCCGGGAGGCAGGGGCCAACGTCCTGACTTTC	CASSPREAGANVLTF
NA	TRBV7-8	NA	TRBJ1-5	TGTGCCAGCAGCTTGGTCGGCAGGGTCGGTAATCAGCCCCAGCATTTT	CASSLVGRVGNQPQHF
NA	TRBV18	NA	TRBJ2-3	TGTGCCAGCTCACAAAGAAGGGGCACAGATACGCAGTATTTT	CASSQRRGTDTQYF
few	TRBV6-5	NA	TRBJ1-1	TGTGCCAGCACCGATACTTCAGACACTGAAGCTTTCTTT	CASTDTSDTEAFF
NA	TRBV19	TRBD1	TRBJ1-2	TGTGCCAGTAGTGAAACCCCGGGACAGGGGTTGTATGGCTACACCTTC	CASSETPGQGLYGYTF
NA	TRBV7-2	NA	TRBJ1-5	TGTGCCAGCAGCTTAGGGCAGGAGTCGCCCCAGCATTTT	CASSLGQESPQHF
NA	TRBV10-1	NA	TRBJ1-2	TGCGCCAGCAGTGACCAGGGATGGGACTATGGCTACACCTTC	CASSDQGWDYGYTF
NA	TRBV19	NA	TRBJ2-2	TGTGCCAGTAGGACAGGAGCGAACACCGGGGAGCTGTTTTTT	CASRTGANTGELFF
NA	TRBV13	TRBD2	TRBJ2-3	TGTGCCAGCAGCTTCGCGGGAGGGTCAGATACGCAGTATTTT	CASSFAGGSDTQYF
NA	TRBV28	NA	TRBJ1-4	TGTGCCAGCGATCGACGGAATGAAAAACTGTTTTTT	CASDRRNEKLFF
once	TRBV5-1	NA	TRBJ2-2	TGCGCCAGCAGCTTGGCAGGGGCCCGTGGCGGGGAGCTGTTTTTT	CASSLAGARGGELFF
NA	TRBV7-2	TRBD1	TRBJ2-3	TGTGCCAGCAGCCGAAGACAGGGGACAGGGGGACCTAGCACAGATACGCAGTATTTT	CASSRRQGTGGPSTDTQYF
NA	TRBV4-2	NA	TRBJ1-2	TGTGCCAGCAGCCCCTCAGGTCGGGGTTTTTATGGCTACACCTTC	CASSPSGRGFYGYTF
NA	TRBV28	NA	TRBJ2-5	TGTGCCAGCAGTGCGACACAGGGTCCGTTATGGGGGACCCAGTACTTC	CASSATQGPLWGTQYF
NA	TRBV27	NA	TRBJ1-1	TGTGCCAGCAGTTTACGTGGGGTCGGAAACACTGAAGCTTTCTTT	CASSLRGVGNTEAFF
few	TRBV5-1	NA	TRBJ1-1	TGCGCCAGCAGCTTGTCTATGCAGTACTCTATGAACACTGAAGCTTTCTTT	CASSLSMQYSMNTEAFF
NA	TRBV19	TRBD2	TRBJ2-1	TGTGCCAGTAGCTTACCGGGACTAGCGGGCCTCAATGAGCAGTTCTTC	CASSLPGLAGLNEQFF
NA	TRBV28	TRBD2	TRBJ2-2	TGTGCCAGCAGTTTCACTAGCGGCCCCACCGGGGAGCTGTTTTTT	CASSFTSGPTGELFF
NA	TRBV7-3	NA	TRBJ1-2	TGTGCCAGCAGCTTGGAGGGCTATGGCTACACCTTC	CASSLEGYGYTF